The 3 T cell receptor beta chains in this list originate from one sample, sequenced in a study of CD8 T cells in ankylosing spondylitis listed by TCRdb under 2017. Library prep was done by 5' RACE. The instrument given in TCRdb is Illumina HiSeq 2500. The public reads were reprocessed in TCRdb via fastp at Q25 and MiXCR, keeping in-frame beta chains. Identical CDR3 protein sequences are pooled into one entry, listed with their most common genes and DNA. Recorded for this sample are about 140,000 distinct CDR3 sequences; about an eighth of them occurred a single time. Around 4.3% of the sample is taken by the ten largest. Sequenced: blood, either unsorted or a sorted T cell fraction (not recorded which). The receptors shown here come from a female donor with ankylosing spondylitis or in good health (not recorded which).

This clonotype was detected many times. This chain connects TRBV12-3 or TRBV12-4 to TRBJ1-1, with TRBD1 matching over 7 bases. Germline trimming cut 6 bases from V and 1 base from J; bases unmatched to any gene: 5. This CDR3 contains 14 residues. As DNA, the CDR3 is TGTGCCAGCAGCCGGGACAGCCCGAACACTGAAGCTTTCTTT. Protein product: CASSRDSPNTEAFF.

The chain couples TRBV19 to TRBJ2-3; no clear D. Between the trimmed V and J ends, which lost 3 bases and 0 bases, there was a span of 10 bases. The CDR3 contains 15 residues. Per germline, CDR1 LNHDA and CDR2 SQIVND (reference sequence). CDR3 protein: CASSIFDGSTDTQYF. As DNA, the CDR3 is TGTGCCAGTAGTATCTTCGACGGTAGCACAGATACGCAGTATTTT. The full variable domain, its missing parts supplied by reference TRBV19 and TRBJ2-3, is DGGITQSPKYLFRKEGQNVTLSCEQNLNHDAMYWYRQDPGQGLRLIYYSQIVNDFQKGDIAEGYSVSREKKESFPLTVTSAQKNPTAFYLCASSIFDGSTDTQYFGPGTRLTVL.

This clonotype has ten or more counts. This rearrangement joins TRBV18 to TRBJ1-2; tentative D call: TRBD1 (5 bases). CDR1 is KGHSH and CDR2 is LQKENI in the germline V gene. V was trimmed by 1 base and J by 7 bases, leaving 7 bases between them. There are 12 residues in the CDR3. The chain's CDR3 is CASSPLGLGYTF. CDR3 DNA sequence: TGTGCCAGCTCACCACTGGGGCTTGGCTACACCTTC.